The present T cell receptor (beta chain) was sequenced within a study of blood T cell repertoires in COVID-19. Background on the study: From the United States, Italy and Spain came samples of acute and convalescent COVID-19.

Points on this clone: An end of the junction differs from the germline gene, which may be a read error.

The data were produced by immunoSEQ multiplex PCR, yet TCRdb's version contains in-frame clones alone and is incomplete. The sample includes more than 90,000 clones, approximately 81% seen only once; the top ten take 38%. The CDR3 totals 14 residues. Per the germline V gene, CDR1 is SSHAT and CDR2 is FNYEAQ (reference sequence). Input material: peripheral blood. The V and J genes are TRBV7-7 and TRBJ2-6; D is ambiguous. The receptor's source is a man aged 80 or over with acute or convalescent COVID-19. The CDR3 here is CASSSSSGANVLTF. The CDR3 DNA reads TGTGCTAGCAGCTCGAGCTCTGGGGCCAACGTCCTGACTTTC.